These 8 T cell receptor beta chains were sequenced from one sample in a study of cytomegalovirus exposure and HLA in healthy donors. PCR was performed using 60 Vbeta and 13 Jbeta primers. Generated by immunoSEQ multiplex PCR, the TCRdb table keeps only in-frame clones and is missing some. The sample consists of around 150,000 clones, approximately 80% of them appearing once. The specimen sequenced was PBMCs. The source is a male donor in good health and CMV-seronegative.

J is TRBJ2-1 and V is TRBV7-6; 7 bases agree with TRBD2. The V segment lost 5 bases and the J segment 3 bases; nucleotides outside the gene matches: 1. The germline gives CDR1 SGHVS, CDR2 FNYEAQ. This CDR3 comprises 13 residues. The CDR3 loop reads CASSGGDYNEQFF. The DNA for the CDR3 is TGTGCCAGCAGCGGGGGGGACTACAATGAGCAGTTCTTC.

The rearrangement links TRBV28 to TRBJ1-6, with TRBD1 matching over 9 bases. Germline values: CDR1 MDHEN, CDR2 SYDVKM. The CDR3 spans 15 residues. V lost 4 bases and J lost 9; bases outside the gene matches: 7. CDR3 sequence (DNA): TGTGCCAGCAGTTATTGGACAGGGGTGTCTTCACCCCTCCACTTT. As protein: CASSYWTGVSSPLHF.

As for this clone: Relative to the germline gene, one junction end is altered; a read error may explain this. The CDR3 spells CASSLEGTAFRVF. The CDR3 region has the DNA TGCGCCAGCAGCTTGGAGGGGACAGCCTTTCGGGTCTTT. The chain links TRBV5-1 to TRBJ1-1; 7 bases are a match to TRBD1. There are 13 residues in the CDR3. Germline values: CDR1 SGHRS, CDR2 YFSETQ.

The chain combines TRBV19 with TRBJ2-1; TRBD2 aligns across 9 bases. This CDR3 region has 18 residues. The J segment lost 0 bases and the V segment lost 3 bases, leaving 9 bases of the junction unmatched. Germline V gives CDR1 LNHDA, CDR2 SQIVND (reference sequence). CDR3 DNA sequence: TGTGCCAGTAGTATTTCGACTAGCGGTCCAAGCTCCTACAATGAGCAGTTCTTC. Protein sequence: CASSISTSGPSSYNEQFF.

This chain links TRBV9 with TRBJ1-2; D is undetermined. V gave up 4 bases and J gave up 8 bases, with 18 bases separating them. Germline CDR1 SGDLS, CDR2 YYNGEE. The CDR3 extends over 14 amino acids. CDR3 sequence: CASSPTDWNKGYTF. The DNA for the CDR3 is TGTGCCAGCAGCCCCACGGACTGGAACAAAGGCTACACCTTC.

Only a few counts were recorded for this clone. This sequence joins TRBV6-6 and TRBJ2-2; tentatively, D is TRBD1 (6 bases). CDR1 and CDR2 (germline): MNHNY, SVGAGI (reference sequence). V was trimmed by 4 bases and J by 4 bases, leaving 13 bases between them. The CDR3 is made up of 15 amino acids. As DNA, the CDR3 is TGTGCCAGCAGTTTACAGGGCCGTCGCACCGGGGAGCTGTTTTTT. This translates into CASSLQGRRTGELFF.

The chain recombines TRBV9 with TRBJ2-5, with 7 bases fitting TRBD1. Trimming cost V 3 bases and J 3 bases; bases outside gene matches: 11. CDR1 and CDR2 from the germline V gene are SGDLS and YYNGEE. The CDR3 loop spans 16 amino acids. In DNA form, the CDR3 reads TGTGCCAGCAGCGCAGGGACAGCCTCCATTAAAGAGACCCAGTACTTC. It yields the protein CASSAGTASIKETQYF.

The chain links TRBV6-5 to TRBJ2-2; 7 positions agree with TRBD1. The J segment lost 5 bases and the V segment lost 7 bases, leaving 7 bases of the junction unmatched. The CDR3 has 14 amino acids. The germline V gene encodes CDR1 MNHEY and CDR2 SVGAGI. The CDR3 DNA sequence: TGTGCCAGCACCTACAGGGGTAGGACCGGGGAGCTGTTTTTT. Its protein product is CASTYRGRTGELFF.